The clone carrying this T cell receptor beta chain was found many times. Its specificity is not known. The data derive from a study of Graves' ophthalmopathy and Graves' hyperthyroidism. Broader study findings: Built on 13 signatures, a model told ophthalmopathy apart from stable hyperthyroidism with 85% to 90% sensitivity and 75% to 82% specificity.

V dropped 4 bases and J dropped 2 bases, with 13 bases sitting between them. CDR3 size: 14 residues. Germline values: CDR1 SGDLS, CDR2 YYNGEE. From RNA, the CDR3 regions of TCR beta chains were amplified and sequenced. A first-round RT-PCR used HTBI primers, followed by a second-round multiplex PCR. TCRdb used MiXCR to reprocess the multiplex PCR reads, holding one entry per CDR3 protein. Altogether hundreds of thousands of distinct CDR3 sequences are present, under 50% being singletons, with the ten largest covering 3.3%. Other autoimmune diseases, uncontrolled infections, pregnancy or lactation led to the exclusion of patients.

Specimen: peripheral blood. V gene TRBV9 combines with J gene TRBJ2-7; no clear D gene. This clonotype originated in an adult man with Graves' ophthalmopathy. CDR3 coding DNA: TGTGCCAGCAGCTCCGGGCAGGTCCCCTACGAGCAGTACTTC. It yields the protein CASSSGQVPYEQYF.